A selection of T cell receptor beta chains follows, all from one sample in a study of shared clonotypes between healthy human individuals. This table comes from immunoSEQ multiplex PCR, and its TCRdb copy is limited to in-frame clones, with some not included. Here the sample spans about 460,000 clones, more than 70% being singletons. What was sequenced was PBMCs. Every receptor here comes from a woman aged 40 to 50 in good health. Some clones in this sample may be carry-over from other donors' samples. CDR3s include the opening cysteine and the closing phenylalanine or tryptophan. D genes are given only for firm matches. Rows may omit the clone size; those that give it use once, few, many or a size class.

v_gene	d_gene	abundance	j_gene	CDR3nt	CDR3aa
TRBV9	.	.	TRBJ1-4	TGTGCCAGCAGCGCTGGGGGGGTGTTTGAAAAACTGTTTTTT	CASSAGGVFEKLFF
TRBV7-3	.	few	TRBJ2-1	TGTGCCAGCAGCTCGGACTCCAATGAGCAGTTCTTC	CASSSDSNEQFF
TRBV19	.	.	TRBJ2-5	TGTGCCAGTAGCCTGAGGCCGCAAACTGGGAAAGAGACCCAGTACTTC	CASSLRPQTGKETQYF
TRBV30	.	.	TRBJ2-7	TGTGCCTGGAGTACCGGTAGCCCCTACGAGCAGTACTTC	CAWSTGSPYEQYF
TRBV6-1	.	.	TRBJ2-7	TGTGCCAGCACCCAGCGCCGTTGGAACGAGCAGTACTTC	CASTQRRWNEQYF
TRBV28	.	.	TRBJ2-3	TGTGCAACCCAGGGGCTTAGCCAGGATACGCAGTATTTT	CATQGLSQDTQYF
TRBV5-1	.	.	TRBJ1-1	TGCGCCAGCAGCGGACAAGGCAGCTATACTGAAGCTTTCTTT	CASSGQGSYTEAFF
TRBV4-1	.	.	TRBJ2-1	TGCGCCAGCAGCCTAAGAAGGTCGAACCCCTACAATGAGCAGTTCTTC	CASSLRRSNPYNEQFF
TRBV9	TRBD2	.	TRBJ2-2	TGTGCCAGCAGCGAACTAGCGGGTAACACCGGGGAGCTGTTTTTT	CASSELAGNTGELFF
TRBV15	.	.	TRBJ1-5	TGTGCCACCAGCAGAGGTCCAGGGGGCAATCAGCCCCAGCATTTT	CATSRGPGGNQPQHF
TRBV2	.	.	TRBJ2-3	TGTGCCAGCAGTGAACTGGGACAAGGTAGCACAGATACGCAGTATTTT	CASSELGQGSTDTQYF
TRBV29-1	.	many	TRBJ1-1	TGCAGCGTTGAGCCGGGGGGAACTGAAGCTTTCTTT	CSVEPGGTEAFF
TRBV5-1	.	once	TRBJ1-5	TGCGCCAGCAGCTTGTTTGGGGATAGCAATCAGCCCCAGCATTTT	CASSLFGDSNQPQHF
TRBV19	TRBD2	.	TRBJ2-2	TGTGCCAGTAGTATGTTCGGGAGGAGGGCCGGGGAGCTGTTTTTT	CASSMFGRRAGELFF
TRBV5-1	.	.	TRBJ2-3	TGCGCCAGCAGCTTCGGGATAGGGACAGATACGCAGTATTTT	CASSFGIGTDTQYF
TRBV28	.	few	TRBJ1-5	TGTGCCAGCAGTTCCCCTGGGGGAGGCGGCAATCAGCCCCAGCATTTT	CASSSPGGGGNQPQHF
TRBV21-1	.	once	TRBJ1-5	TGTGCCAGTCCCCCCTTTGACAGACATAGCAATCAGCCCCAGCATTTT	CASPPFDRHSNQPQHF
TRBV9	TRBD2	few	TRBJ2-2	TGTGCCAGCAGCTCTAGCGGGAGCTCGGCCACCGGGGAGCTGTTTTTT	CASSSSGSSATGELFF
TRBV10-3	TRBD1	many	TRBJ2-5	TGTGCCATCAGTGAATCAGACAGGGGGCTGAAAGAGACCCAGTACTTC	CAISESDRGLKETQYF
TRBV30	.	.	TRBJ2-1	TGTGCCTGGAGTGGGGCCTACAATGAGCAGTTCTTC	CAWSGAYNEQFF
TRBV30	.	.	TRBJ2-7	TGTGCCTGGAGTTGGAACAAGGGCGAGCAGTACTTC	CAWSWNKGEQYF
TRBV10-3	TRBD2	.	TRBJ2-2	TGTGCCATCAGTGAGTCGAGGAGCGGGAGCGTCACCGGGGAGCTGTTTTTT	CAISESRSGSVTGELFF
TRBV19	.	.	TRBJ1-2	TGTGCCACTACACGGACCCTTAACTATGGCTACACCTTC	CATTRTLNYGYTF
TRBV10-2	TRBD2	few	TRBJ2-1	TGCGCCAGCACTACTAGCGGGAGAGCCACCGATGATGAGCAGTTCTTC	CASTTSGRATDDEQFF
TRBV6-6	TRBD1	.	TRBJ2-7	TGTGCCAGCACTGGGGGGGACAGGGGAAGCGAGCAGTACTTC	CASTGGDRGSEQYF
TRBV7-9	TRBD1	.	TRBJ2-3	TGTGCCAGCAGCTTAGGTTCGGGACAGGGGTTAACAGATACGCAGTATTTT	CASSLGSGQGLTDTQYF
TRBV7-8	.	.	TRBJ1-1	TGTGCCAGCAGCTTAGGGCCAGGCGACATGAACACTGAAGCTTTCTTT	CASSLGPGDMNTEAFF
TRBV28	.	.	TRBJ1-2	TGTGCCAGCAGTTCACAGGGAGGGGTACGCGGCTACACCTTC	CASSSQGGVRGYTF
TRBV10-1	TRBD1	.	TRBJ1-2	TGCGCCAAAGCTCCGGTAGGCAGGGGGCTAATGTACTATGGCTACACCTTC	CAKAPVGRGLMYYGYTF
TRBV9	.	.	TRBJ1-4	TGTGCCAGCAGCCCGAGGGGGGGCGGGCCATCTCTGGGGAATGAAAAACTGTTTTTT	CASSPRGGGPSLGNEKLFF
TRBV18	.	.	TRBJ2-7	TGTGCCAGCTCACCAGTCTCGGCTAGACTCTCCGAGCAGTACTTC	CASSPVSARLSEQYF
TRBV5-1	TRBD2	.	TRBJ2-3	TGCGCCAGCAGCTTGGAGGGAGGGCGCGGGGATACGCAGTATTTT	CASSLEGGRGDTQYF
TRBV4-1	TRBD1	once	TRBJ1-1	TGCGCCAGCAGCTCACCGGGACAGGGGGTGAACACTGAAGCTTTCTTT	CASSSPGQGVNTEAFF
TRBV5-1	.	.	TRBJ2-7	TGCGCCAGCAGCTCGGAGGGATCGAACGAGCAGTACTTC	CASSSEGSNEQYF
TRBV27	.	.	TRBJ1-2	TGTGCCAGCAGTTTAGGGCGGGGCGGCTACACCTTC	CASSLGRGGYTF
TRBV6-5	.	.	TRBJ1-5	TGTGCCAGCAGTTACTCCCGAGCGAAACAGCCCCAGCATTTT	CASSYSRAKQPQHF
TRBV10-3	.	.	TRBJ2-7	TGTGCCATCAGCAGAACAGGGGAGGGCTACGAGCAGTACTTC	CAISRTGEGYEQYF
TRBV25-1	.	.	TRBJ2-5	TGTGCCAGCAGTGTCCGGGGGAAAGAGACCCAGTACTTC	CASSVRGKETQYF
TRBV14	TRBD2	.	TRBJ2-1	TGTGCCAGCAGGCACCAGCGGGAGTCCCGTGAGCAGTTCTTC	CASRHQRESREQFF
TRBV6-6	.	.	TRBJ2-5	TGTGCCAGCAGTACCTCGAGGGAGACCCAGTACTTC	CASSTSRETQYF
TRBV7-2	.	.	TRBJ2-2	TGTGCCAGCGTCCCGGGTTCCACCGGGGAGCTGTTTTTT	CASVPGSTGELFF
TRBV7-7	TRBD2	.	TRBJ2-3	TGTGCCAGCAGCCCGGATAGCGGGAGGAGGGCAGATACGCAGTATTTT	CASSPDSGRRADTQYF
TRBV7-2	.	.	TRBJ2-7	TGTGCCAGCAGCCCGGACCCCGTCTCCTACGAGCAGTACTTC	CASSPDPVSYEQYF
TRBV9	TRBD1	.	TRBJ2-7	TGTGCCAGCAGCCTAGGGACAGGGAACTACGAGCAGTACTTC	CASSLGTGNYEQYF
TRBV5-1	.	once	TRBJ2-3	TGCGCCAGCAGGGGGGGCACCAGCACAGATACGCAGTATTTT	CASRGGTSTDTQYF
TRBV5-1	.	.	TRBJ2-7	TGCGCCAGCAGCCTCGTGGACAGTTCCTACGAGCAGTACTTC	CASSLVDSSYEQYF
TRBV30	.	.	TRBJ1-2	TGTGCCCAGCGGGACTTCGGACGTGATGGCTACACCTTC	CAQRDFGRDGYTF
TRBV30	TRBD1	.	TRBJ1-1	TGTGCCTGGGGGACAGGGTTCACTGAAGCTTTCTTT	CAWGTGFTEAFF
TRBV7-3	.	.	TRBJ1-1	TGTGCCAGCAGCCCACATCAGAACACTGAAGCTTTCTTT	CASSPHQNTEAFF
TRBV7-6	.	.	TRBJ2-1	TGTGCCAGCAGCTTAGGGGACCATAATGAGCAGTTCTTC	CASSLGDHNEQFF
TRBV14	TRBD1	.	TRBJ1-1	TGTGCCAGCAGCCAAGATCAGGGACAGTGGAACACTGAAGCTTTCTTT	CASSQDQGQWNTEAFF
TRBV30	.	.	TRBJ1-1	TGTGCCTGGCTCAGGGAAGTTTACACTGAAGCTTTCTTT	CAWLREVYTEAFF
TRBV6-1	.	.	TRBJ1-2	TGTGCCAGCACAAGAGGGGTTGAGGGTTACTATGGCTACACCTTC	CASTRGVEGYYGYTF